Shown below are 11 T cell receptor beta chains from a single sample sequenced in a study of blood T cell repertoires in COVID-19. This table comes from immunoSEQ multiplex PCR, and its TCRdb copy is limited to in-frame clones, with some not included. The data hold under 300,000 clones, with roughly 90% observed a single time. Sequenced: PBMCs or T cells enriched from blood (not recorded which). These receptors were obtained from a woman in her forties with acute COVID-19.

The rearrangement joins TRBV5-4 to TRBJ2-5; 12 bases are a match to TRBD2. The germline CDR1 and CDR2 sequences are SGHNT and YYREEE (reference sequence). V trimming: 1 base; J trimming: 5 bases; junction bases outside the gene matches: 6. This CDR3 spans 16 amino acids. The CDR3 DNA reads as TGTGCCAGCAGCTTGCCTAGCGGGAGGGTGGGGGAGACCCAGTACTTC. This sequence encodes CASSLPSGRVGETQYF.

This clone was recorded only once. The chain links TRBV1 to TRBJ1-6; TRBD1 reflects the table's D call only, with no check against the DNA. TRBV1 is designated a pseudogene. This CDR3 contains 17 residues. The CDR3 sequence is CTSRGTGGRRDDSPLHF. The CDR3 coding sequence is TGCACCAGCAGGGGGACAGGGGGCCGCCGTGATGATTCACCCCTCCACTTT.

The rearrangement joins TRBV6-5 to TRBJ2-3, with 8 bases matching TRBD2. V lost 5 bases to trimming and J lost 2 bases; unmatched junction nucleotides: 3. CDR1 is MNHEY, CDR2 SVGAGI, per germline. The CDR3 runs to 14 residues. CDR3 coding DNA: TGTGCCAGCAGTCGCGGGGGGAACACAGATACGCAGTATTTT. Translated, it gives CASSRGGNTDTQYF.

The chain carries TRBV19 and TRBJ1-6; D may be TRBD1 (6 bases). CDR3 length: 17 amino acids. The germline gives CDR1 LNHDA, CDR2 SQIVND (reference sequence). With 5 bases removed from V and 7 bases from J, the gap between germline ends came to 21 bases. The CDR3 bases are TGTGCCAGTAGTCCAAGGGGATCACAGGGCCGGAATTCACCCCTCCACTTT. Residues: CASSPRGSQGRNSPLHF.

The chain combines TRBV5-1 with TRBJ1-3; 9 nucleotides line up with TRBD1. The V gene's germline CDR1 is SGHRS and CDR2 YFSETQ. The CDR3 extends over 14 amino acids. V was clipped by 3 bases and J by 8 bases; unmatched bases: 6. This CDR3 reads CASSSGQGIDTIYF. CDR3 DNA sequence: TGCGCCAGCAGCTCCGGACAGGGGATAGACACCATATATTTT. Full variable domain (rest looked up from reference TRBV5-1 and TRBJ1-3): KAGVTQTPRYLIKTRGQQVTLSCSPISGHRSVSWYQQTPGQGLQFLFEYFSETQRNKGNFPGRFSGRQFSNSRSEMNVSTLELGDSALYLCASSSGQGIDTIYFGEGSWLTVV.

The CDR3: CASSQQGNSPLHF. Here the CDR3 DNA reads TGTGCCAGCAGCCAACAGGGAAACTCACCCCTCCACTTT. This chain uses TRBV11-3 with TRBJ1-6; a weak D match, TRBD1 (6 bases). Germline V gene sequence: CDR1 SGHNT, CDR2 YENEEA. V dropped 5 bases and J dropped 10 bases, with 12 bases sitting between them. The CDR3 is 13 amino acids.

This chain links TRBV6-5 with TRBJ1-1; D gene uncertain. Trimming removed 5 bases from V and 4 bases from J, with 14 bases in between. Germline CDR1 reads MNHEY; CDR2 reads SVGAGI. The CDR3 runs to 14 residues. In nucleotides, the CDR3 is TGTGCCAGCAGTCCCAGACTGGGTGGCACTGAAGCTTTCTTT. Protein: CASSPRLGGTEAFF.

This clone showed up just a few times. This chain links TRBV2 with TRBJ1-2, with a possible D match to TRBD1 (5 bases). The ends were cut back, 3 bases at V and 8 bases at J, with 22 bases in the middle. The CDR3 covers 16 residues. Germline lookup yields CDR1 SNHLY and CDR2 FYNNEI. CDR3 bases: TGTGCCAGCAGTGATTCACGCGCAGGGTCCGTTATGGGCTACACCTTC. It specifies CASSDSRAGSVMGYTF.

This chain joins TRBV7-8 and TRBJ2-2; D gene uncertain. CDR1 and CDR2 from the germline V gene are SGHVS and FQNEAQ. The CDR3 extends over 16 amino acids. Trimming shortened V by 5 bases and J by 5 bases, and 18 bases separated the two germline ends. CDR3 sequence reads: CASSHRFLLKTGELFF. In nucleotides, the CDR3 is TGTGCCAGCAGCCACCGGTTTCTCCTTAAGACCGGGGAGCTGTTTTTT.

The rearrangement links TRBV5-4 to TRBJ2-5; D may be TRBD1 (5 bases). The V end was cut by 6 bases, the J end by 1 base, with 10 bases between. The length of the CDR3 is 13 residues. Per the germline V gene, CDR1 is SGHNT and CDR2 is YYREEE (reference sequence). The chain's CDR3 is CASTQGIQETQYF. CDR3 nucleotides: TGTGCCAGCACCCAGGGCATCCAAGAGACCCAGTACTTC.

The chain recombines TRBV6-5 with TRBJ2-7, with D perhaps TRBD1 (6 bases). V lost 6 bases to trimming and J lost 2 bases, with 14 bases between them. Germline V gene lookup returns CDR1 MNHEY and CDR2 SVGAGI. The CDR3 has 14 residues. The CDR3 region has the DNA TGTGCCAGCAGGGACAGACAACCTACCTACGAGCAGTACTTC. It is translated as CASRDRQPTYEQYF.